The 8 T cell receptor beta chains below were found in one sample sequenced in a study of T cell responses to AZD1222 COVID-19 vaccine. The data were produced by immunoSEQ multiplex PCR, yet TCRdb's version contains in-frame clones alone and is incomplete. The sample shows about 140,000 clones, about 89% of them seen only once. The sample here was peripheral blood, taken on day 0 of AZD1222 vaccination. These receptors all come from an adult in good health.

This clone occurred once. The chain has TRBV5-6 and TRBJ1-5; D is undetermined. This CDR3 spans 16 amino acids. CDR1 SGHDT and CDR2 YYEEEE come from the germline V gene. Trimming shortened V by 0 bases and J by 0 bases, and 10 bases separated the two germline ends. The CDR3 coding sequence is TGTGCCAGCAGCTTGGGACACCGCCTTAGCAATCAGCCCCAGCATTTT. It encodes CASSLGHRLSNQPQHF.

This clone was counted only a few times. The CDR3 reads CASSRRGGRYNDASTDTQYF. CDR3 nucleotides: TGCGCCAGCAGCAGGCGTGGGGGCCGCTACAATGACGCTAGCACAGATACGCAGTATTTT. This chain joins TRBV5-1 and TRBJ2-3; a possible D gene is TRBD1 (6 bases). The CDR3 loop spans 20 amino acids. Trimming shortened V by 4 bases and J by 0 bases, and 27 bases separated the two germline ends. Germline CDR1 reads SGHRS; CDR2 reads YFSETQ. Together with reference TRBV5-1 and TRBJ2-3, the CDR3 gives the full variable domain: KAGVTQTPRYLIKTRGQQVTLSCSPISGHRSVSWYQQTPGQGLQFLFEYFSETQRNKGNFPGRFSGRQFSNSRSEMNVSTLELGDSALYLCASSRRGGRYNDASTDTQYFGPGTRLTVL.

This chain connects TRBV24-1 to TRBJ1-5; 8 bases are shared with TRBD1. Germline-derived CDR1 and CDR2 are KGHDR and SFDVKD. Germline trimming cut 4 bases from V and 8 bases from J; bases unmatched to any gene: 12. This CDR3 is built from 16 residues. In DNA form, the CDR3 reads TGTGCCACCAGTGACCCCGGACAGGGCCCCGCAGAGCCCCAGCATTTT. Protein product: CATSDPGQGPAEPQHF.

This chain uses TRBV28 with TRBJ2-3; D is unresolved. Germline V lookup: CDR1 MDHEN, CDR2 SYDVKM. Between the trimmed V and J ends, which lost 2 bases and 5 bases, there was a span of 14 bases. This CDR3 spans 15 amino acids. The CDR3 bases are TGTGCCAGCAGTTTAAGGCAGCAGGCCGGAGATACGCAGTATTTT. Translated: CASSLRQQAGDTQYF.

V gene TRBV5-5 combines with J gene TRBJ1-5; no definite D call. Germline values: CDR1 SGHKS, CDR2 YYEKEE (reference sequence). V lost 3 bases to trimming and J lost 7 bases, with 20 bases between them. The CDR3 runs to 16 residues. CDR3 bases: TGTGCCAGCAGCTCGACCATCGGGGAGGGTGAGCAGCCCCAGCATTTT. Translated, it gives CASSSTIGEGEQPQHF.

This chain links TRBV7-2 with TRBJ2-7; the D is unclear. The germline gives CDR1 SGHTA, CDR2 FQGNSA. Trimming removed 5 bases at V and 7 bases at J, with 18 bases between. The CDR3 covers 14 residues. CDR3 sequence (DNA): TGTGCCAGCAGCCAATACGGCCCCGTCGGGGAGCAGTACTTC. This translates into CASSQYGPVGEQYF.

The rearrangement uses TRBV7-3 and TRBJ2-3; D unresolved. Germline V gives CDR1 SGHTA, CDR2 FQGTGA. The CDR3 has 13 residues. V gave up 5 bases and J gave up 0 bases, with 6 bases separating them. The CDR3 spells CASSVTSTDTQYF. CDR3 bases: TGTGCCAGCAGCGTCACTAGCACAGATACGCAGTATTTT.

The J gene is TRBJ2-7, the V gene TRBV6-2 or TRBV6-3, with 9 positions matching TRBD1. CDR1 is MNHEY, CDR2 SVGEGT, per germline. The CDR3 length is 17 residues. After removal of 6 bases from V and 8 bases from J, the junction contained 20 bases not matched to a gene. The CDR3 nucleotides read TGTGCCAGCAGCCGACGGGTACACTCGTGGGGACAGGGCCAGCAGTACTTC. It codes for CASSRRVHSWGQGQQYF.